A single sample is the source of the 30 T cell receptor beta chains below, sequenced in a study of blood T cell repertoires in COVID-19. Generated by immunoSEQ multiplex PCR, the TCRdb table keeps only in-frame clones and is missing some. The sample yields about 220,000 clones, 80% to 85% seen once. Sequencing was performed on peripheral blood. Receptors were obtained from a woman in her sixties or seventies who had recovered from COVID-19.

This chain uses TRBV11-2 with TRBJ2-1, with 10 bases that match TRBD2. The length of the CDR3 is 18 residues. CDR1 SGHAT and CDR2 FQNNGV come from the germline V gene. The ends lost 0 bases at V and 3 bases at J; junction bases unmatched: 8. CDR3 amino acids: CASSLDRVAGGLYNEQFF. CDR3 DNA sequence: TGTGCCAGCAGCTTAGATCGGGTAGCGGGGGGCCTCTACAATGAGCAGTTCTTC.

This sequence joins TRBV15 and TRBJ2-7; the D gene is possibly TRBD1 (5 bases). V was clipped by 5 bases and J by 4 bases, with 12 bases between them. This CDR3 spans 13 amino acids. Germline CDR1 and CDR2: LNHNV and YYDKDF (reference sequence). The CDR3 bases are TGTGCCACCAGCGCCGAGACAGATTACGAGCAGTACTTC. This codes for CATSAETDYEQYF.

The gene calls are TRBV19 and TRBJ2-3, with D uncertain. This CDR3 comprises 14 residues. Germline values: CDR1 LNHDA, CDR2 SQIVND (reference sequence). V lost 0 bases, J lost 5 bases, and 9 bases lay in between. CDR3 sequence reads: CASSIDLRVDTQYF. The CDR3 DNA is TGTGCCAGTAGTATAGATCTGAGAGTAGATACGCAGTATTTT.

Written as DNA, the CDR3 is TGTGCCAGCAGCCAGCGGCAGGGACTAGCGGGGTTCTTACGCCAAGAGACCCAGTACTTC. Encoded protein: CASSQRQGLAGFLRQETQYF. This chain joins TRBV3-1 (or the pseudogene TRBV3-2) and TRBJ2-5; 13 bases are shared with TRBD2. Germline V gives CDR1 LGHDT, CDR2 YNNKEL (reference sequence). This CDR3 has 20 residues. V dropped 3 bases and J dropped 1; count of bases not matched to a gene: 14.

V and J are TRBV6-5 and TRBJ2-5; 7 bases are shared with TRBD1. J gave up 5 bases and V 7 bases, and 10 bases lay outside the gene matches. This CDR3 spans 14 amino acids. The germline V gene encodes CDR1 MNHEY and CDR2 SVGAGI. The CDR3 is CASTSKGAKETQYF. The CDR3 DNA sequence: TGTGCCAGCACCTCTAAGGGGGCGAAGGAGACCCAGTACTTC.

The chain links TRBV5-1 to TRBJ1-2; 11 bases agree with TRBD1. The V segment lost 4 bases and the J segment 5 bases; nucleotides outside the gene matches: 10. The CDR3 sequence is 16 residues long. Germline values: CDR1 SGHRS, CDR2 YFSETQ. The CDR3 DNA reads as TGCGCCAGCAGCCCCCCGGGACAGGGGGATTTTTATGGCTACACCTTC. It codes for CASSPPGQGDFYGYTF. Filled out from reference TRBV5-1 and TRBJ1-2, the complete variable domain reads KAGVTQTPRYLIKTRGQQVTLSCSPISGHRSVSWYQQTPGQGLQFLFEYFSETQRNKGNFPGRFSGRQFSNSRSEMNVSTLELGDSALYLCASSPPGQGDFYGYTFGSGTRLTVV.

A single count supports this clone. V usage is TRBV3-1 (or the pseudogene TRBV3-2) and J usage is TRBJ1-3, with 9 bases aligning to TRBD1. Trimming at V came to 4 bases and at J to 5 bases, leaving 12 bases not matched to a gene. The CDR3 has 17 amino acids. Germline CDR1 is LGHDT and CDR2 is YNNKEL (reference sequence). The CDR3 region has the DNA TGTGCCAGCAGCCTCCCACAGGGGGCCCATAATCGAAACACCATATATTTT. Translating it yields CASSLPQGAHNRNTIYF.

This clone turned up a few times. The V and J genes are TRBV6-5 and TRBJ1-5, with D unclear. Trimming shortened V by 11 bases and J by 0 bases, and 14 bases separated the two germline ends. Germline lookup yields CDR1 MNHEY and CDR2 SVGAGI. The CDR3 is 14 residues long. As DNA, the CDR3 is TGTGCCCTCAGCCGGGGTGATAGCAATCAGCCCCAGCATTTT. It codes for CALSRGDSNQPQHF.

CDR3 residues: CASSPAGTSYGYTF. The CDR3 coding sequence is TGTGCCAGCTCACCAGCCGGGACAAGTTATGGCTACACCTTC. The chain carries TRBV18 and TRBJ1-2; tentatively, D is TRBD1 (6 bases). Looked up from germline, CDR1 is KGHSH and CDR2 is LQKENI. The V and J ends lost 2 bases and 5 bases respectively, with 12 bases between them. CDR3 length: 14 residues.

V usage is TRBV6-5 and J usage is TRBJ2-2; 8 nucleotides agree with TRBD1. CDR1 and CDR2 (germline): MNHEY, SVGAGI. The V segment lost 4 bases and the J segment 5 bases; nucleotides outside the gene matches: 3. This CDR3 has 14 residues. The CDR3 reads CASSLTGETGELFF. The CDR3 DNA reads as TGTGCCAGCAGTTTGACAGGGGAAACCGGGGAGCTGTTTTTT.

The chain has TRBV10-3 and TRBJ2-2; 7 bases match TRBD1. The CDR3 loop spans 13 amino acids. Germline CDR1 and CDR2: ENHRY and SYGVKD. V shed 8 bases, J shed 0 bases, and the junction held 0 bases outside the gene matches. This CDR3 is CAIGQANTGELFF. Here the CDR3 DNA reads TGTGCCATCGGACAGGCGAACACCGGGGAGCTGTTTTTT.

The chain joins TRBV6-6 to TRBJ1-5; D unresolved. There are 12 residues in the CDR3. Germline assignment: CDR1 MNHNY and CDR2 SVGAGI (reference sequence). The V end was cut by 2 bases, the J end by 11 bases, with 10 bases between. The CDR3 spells CASSYEGMAQHF. CDR3 bases: TGTGCCAGCAGTTACGAGGGCATGGCCCAGCATTTT.

V gene TRBV6-5 combines with J gene TRBJ1-1, with 10 nucleotides matching TRBD1. V was clipped by 6 bases and J by 7 bases; unmatched bases: 8. This CDR3 is 14 amino acids long. Germline lookup yields CDR1 MNHEY and CDR2 SVGAGI. CDR3 sequence reads: CASRTDRGLLEAFF. The CDR3 DNA is TGTGCCAGCAGAACTGACAGGGGGCTTCTTGAAGCTTTCTTT.

The V gene is TRBV21-1, the J gene TRBJ1-4; the table calls TRBD1, which could not be checked here. TRBV21-1 represents a pseudogene. The CDR3 sequence is 18 residues long. DNA of the CDR3: TGTGCCAGCAGCCAAAGAATACCCCAGGGGAATCTGCGTGAAAAACTGTTTTTT. Its translation: CASSQRIPQGNLREKLFF.

The chain carries TRBV30 and TRBJ1-1, with D unresolved. V lost 2 bases to trimming and J lost 3 bases, with 13 bases between them. This CDR3 is 14 amino acids long. Germline CDR1 GTSNPN, CDR2 SVGIG (reference sequence). The CDR3 spells CAWSKSRQYTEAFF. As DNA, the CDR3 is TGTGCCTGGAGTAAGTCTAGGCAGTACACTGAAGCTTTCTTT.

CDR3 protein: CAISEVRLAGGRSLEQYF. The CDR3 DNA follows: TGTGCCATCAGTGAGGTGAGGCTAGCGGGGGGCCGGTCCCTCGAGCAGTACTTC. The chain links TRBV10-3 to TRBJ2-7; TRBD2 agrees at 11 bases. CDR3 length: 18 residues. Germline CDR1 and CDR2: ENHRY and SYGVKD. V was pared by 2 bases and J by 6 bases, with 15 bases of the junction left unmatched.

The chain carries TRBV7-9 and TRBJ1-1, with TRBD1 matching over 10 bases. The CDR3 contains 16 residues. CDR1 and CDR2 (germline): SEHNR, FQNEAQ (reference sequence). Trimming at V came to 5 bases and at J to 0 bases, leaving 6 bases not matched to a gene. The CDR3 spells CASSPRGTGVNTEAFF. The CDR3 DNA reads TGTGCCAGCAGCCCACGCGGGACAGGGGTGAACACTGAAGCTTTCTTT.

This chain uses TRBV3-1 (or the pseudogene TRBV3-2) with TRBJ1-3, with TRBD1 identical over 7 bases. The CDR3 sequence is 17 residues long. J was trimmed by 3 bases and V by 2 bases; bases with no gene match: 10. The germline gives CDR1 LGHDT, CDR2 YNNKEL (reference sequence). The CDR3, as DNA: TGTGCCAGCAGCCAAATCATGGAAGGGGGCGATGGAAACACCATATATTTT. Translated, it gives CASSQIMEGGDGNTIYF.

V is TRBV5-6 and J is TRBJ2-7; TRBD1 aligns across 9 bases. Germline CDR1 and CDR2: SGHDT and YYEEEE. The CDR3 totals 15 residues. V trimming: 4 bases; J trimming: 3 bases; junction bases outside the gene matches: 8. The CDR3 here is CASSPGTGRHYEQYF. The CDR3 nucleotides read TGTGCCAGCAGCCCTGGGACAGGGCGACACTACGAGCAGTACTTC.

The chain employs TRBV9 and TRBJ2-1; D possibly corresponds to TRBD2 (7 bases). Germline V gives CDR1 SGDLS, CDR2 YYNGEE. CDR3 length equals 17 residues. V was clipped by 0 bases and J by 3 bases, with 16 bases between them. CDR3 in amino acids: CASSVGGGGPFYNEQFF. The CDR3 DNA reads as TGTGCCAGCAGCGTAGGGGGAGGGGGTCCGTTCTACAATGAGCAGTTCTTC.

V is TRBV2 and J is TRBJ1-5; possibly TRBD1 for D (5 bases). Germline CDR1 SNHLY, CDR2 FYNNEI. Trimming shortened V by 3 bases and J by 7 bases, and 10 bases separated the two germline ends. This CDR3 is built from 13 residues. The CDR3: CASSDRVGQPQHF. As DNA, the CDR3 is TGTGCCAGCAGTGACAGGGTGGGGCAGCCCCAGCATTTT.

V gene TRBV9 combines with J gene TRBJ1-2, with 9 bases aligning to TRBD1. J was trimmed by 2 bases and V by 3 bases; bases with no gene match: 17. The CDR3 loop spans 19 amino acids. Looked up from germline, CDR1 is SGDLS and CDR2 is YYNGEE. The CDR3 spells CASSAEPGTGSGGNYGYTF. The DNA of the CDR3 is TGTGCCAGCAGCGCAGAACCCGGGACAGGGAGCGGGGGAAACTATGGCTACACCTTC.

This clone is a singleton in its sample. The chain combines TRBV4-1 with TRBJ1-4; no reliable D call. The CDR3 extends over 15 amino acids. Trimming cost V 3 bases and J 7 bases, with 15 bases left between them. CDR1 is MGHRA, CDR2 YSYEKL, per germline. In DNA, the CDR3 is TGCGCCAGCAGCCAGCAGGCCGTGGGAGGTGAAAAACTGTTTTTT. It translates to CASSQQAVGGEKLFF.

The chain is built from TRBV5-6 and TRBJ2-5, with a weak D call TRBD1 (5 bases). The CDR3 runs to 13 residues. Looked up from germline, CDR1 is SGHDT and CDR2 is YYEEEE. Trimming left V 2 bases short and J 5 bases short, with 10 bases between. In DNA, the CDR3 is TGTGCCAGCAGCTTAGTCAGGGCTGAGACCCAGTACTTC. This gives the protein CASSLVRAETQYF.

V usage is TRBV7-8 and J usage is TRBJ2-2; TRBD2 might be the D (7 bases). CDR3 length equals 17 residues. CDR1 is SGHVS, CDR2 FQNEAQ, per germline. With 3 bases removed from V and 5 bases from J, the gap between germline ends came to 19 bases. This chain's CDR3 is CASSFPGGPGETGELFF. DNA of the CDR3: TGTGCCAGCAGCTTTCCCGGGGGGCCTGGCGAGACCGGGGAGCTGTTTTTT.

This clone was seen once. The gene calls are TRBV18 and TRBJ2-5, with TRBD2 matching 12 bases. There are 16 residues in the CDR3. With 3 bases clipped from V and 6 bases from J, the junction kept 8 bases outside the gene matches. Germline V gene sequence: CDR1 KGHSH, CDR2 LQKENI. The CDR3 loop reads CASSPSSGGAGKTQYF. In DNA, the CDR3 is TGTGCCAGCTCACCCTCTAGCGGGGGGGCCGGGAAGACCCAGTACTTC.

The chain uses TRBV4-3 and TRBJ1-2; D gene unclear. The germline V gene has CDR1 LGHNA and CDR2 YSLEER. The CDR3 has 15 residues. Trimming took off 0 bases at V and 2 bases at J, with 10 bases between the two ends. Here the CDR3 reads CASSQDLGGNYGYTF. The CDR3 nucleotides are TGCGCCAGCAGCCAAGATTTGGGAGGGAACTATGGCTACACCTTC.

This chain joins TRBV18 and TRBJ2-1; perhaps TRBD1 as D (6 bases). CDR3 length: 16 residues. CDR1 and CDR2 (germline): KGHSH, LQKENI. Trimming took off 0 bases at V and 5 bases at J, with 14 bases between the two ends. This CDR3 is CASSPPFSGVDNEQFF. The CDR3 nucleotides read TGTGCCAGCTCACCACCTTTCTCAGGGGTCGACAATGAGCAGTTCTTC.

This rearrangement joins TRBV6-6 to TRBJ1-1; D remains unclear. Trimming cost V 4 bases and J 1 base, with 10 bases left between them. The CDR3 is 14 amino acids. Germline values: CDR1 MNHNY, CDR2 SVGAGI (reference sequence). CDR3 DNA sequence: TGTGCCAGCAGTTCCACGGGAGAGAACACTGAAGCTTTCTTT. Residues: CASSSTGENTEAFF.

The rearrangement uses TRBV5-6 and TRBJ2-2, with 12 bases that match TRBD2. The germline CDR1 and CDR2 sequences are SGHDT and YYEEEE. V lost 4 bases, J lost 6 bases, and 7 bases stayed unmatched. The CDR3 runs 16 residues. CDR3: CASSIGLAGFPGELFF. The DNA for the CDR3 is TGTGCCAGCAGCATTGGACTAGCGGGGTTTCCCGGGGAGCTGTTTTTT.